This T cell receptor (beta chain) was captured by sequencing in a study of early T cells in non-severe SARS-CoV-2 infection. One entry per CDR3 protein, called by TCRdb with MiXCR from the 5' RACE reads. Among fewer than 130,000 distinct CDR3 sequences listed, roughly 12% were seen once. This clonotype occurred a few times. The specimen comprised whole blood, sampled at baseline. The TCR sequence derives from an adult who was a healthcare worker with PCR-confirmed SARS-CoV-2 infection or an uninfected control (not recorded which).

CDR3 DNA: TGCAGTGCTCCTTGGACTAGCGGGGCAGCGAACACCGGGGAGCTGTTTTTT. Its translation: CSAPWTSGAANTGELFF. V usage is TRBV20-1 and J usage is TRBJ2-2, with 12 positions matching TRBD2. V shed 5 bases, J shed 0 bases, and the junction held 7 bases outside the gene matches. The CDR3 runs to 17 residues. Germline values: CDR1 DFQATT, CDR2 SNEGSKA (reference sequence).